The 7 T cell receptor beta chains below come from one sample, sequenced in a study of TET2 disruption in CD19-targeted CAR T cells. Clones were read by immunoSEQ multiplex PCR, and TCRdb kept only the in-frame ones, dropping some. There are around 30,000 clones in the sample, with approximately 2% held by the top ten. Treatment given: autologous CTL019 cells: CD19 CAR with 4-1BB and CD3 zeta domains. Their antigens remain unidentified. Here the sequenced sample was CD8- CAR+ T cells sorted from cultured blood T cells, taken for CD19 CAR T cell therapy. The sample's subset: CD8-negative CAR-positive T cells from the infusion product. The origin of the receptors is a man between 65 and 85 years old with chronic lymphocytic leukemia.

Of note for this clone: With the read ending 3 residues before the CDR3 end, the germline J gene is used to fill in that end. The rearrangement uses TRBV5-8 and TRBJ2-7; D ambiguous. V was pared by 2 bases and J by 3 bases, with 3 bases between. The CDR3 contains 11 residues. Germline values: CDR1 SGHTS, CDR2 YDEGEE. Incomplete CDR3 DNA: TGTGCCAGCAGCTTTAACTACGAG. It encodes CASSFNYE. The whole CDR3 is CASSFNYEQYF.

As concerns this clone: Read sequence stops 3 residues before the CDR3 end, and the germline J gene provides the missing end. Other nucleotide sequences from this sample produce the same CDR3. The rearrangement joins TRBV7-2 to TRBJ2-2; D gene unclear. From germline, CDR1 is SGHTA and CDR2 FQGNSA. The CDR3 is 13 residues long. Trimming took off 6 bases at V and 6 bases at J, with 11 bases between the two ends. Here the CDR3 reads CASRPSSSGELFF. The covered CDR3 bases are TGTGCCAGCAGGCCCTCTAGTTCCGGGGAG.

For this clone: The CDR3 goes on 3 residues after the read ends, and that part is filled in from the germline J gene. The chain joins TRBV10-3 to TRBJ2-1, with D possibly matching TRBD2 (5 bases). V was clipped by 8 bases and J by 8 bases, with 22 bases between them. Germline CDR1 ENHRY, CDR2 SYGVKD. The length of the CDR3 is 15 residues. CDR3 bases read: TGTGCCATCGCTCAACAGCGAAGGGCCGGGGATGAG. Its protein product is CAIAQQRRAGDE. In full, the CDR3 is CAIAQQRRAGDEQFF.

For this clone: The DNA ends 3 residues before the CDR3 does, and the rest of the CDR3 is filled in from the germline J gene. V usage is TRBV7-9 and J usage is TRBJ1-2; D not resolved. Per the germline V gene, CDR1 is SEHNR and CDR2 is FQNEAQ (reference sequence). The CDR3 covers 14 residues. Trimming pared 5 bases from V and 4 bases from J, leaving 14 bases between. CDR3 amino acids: CASSADRTGYGYTF. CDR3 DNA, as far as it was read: TGTGCCAGCAGCGCCGATAGGACTGGCTATGGC.

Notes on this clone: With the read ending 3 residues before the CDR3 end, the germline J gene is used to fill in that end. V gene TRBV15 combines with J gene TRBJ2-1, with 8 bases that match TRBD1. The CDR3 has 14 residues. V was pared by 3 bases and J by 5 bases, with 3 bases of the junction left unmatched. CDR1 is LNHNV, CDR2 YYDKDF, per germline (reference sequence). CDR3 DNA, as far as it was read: TGTGCCACCAGCAGTCGACAGGGGAACAATGAG. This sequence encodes CATSSRQGNNE. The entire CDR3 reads CATSSRQGNNEQFF.

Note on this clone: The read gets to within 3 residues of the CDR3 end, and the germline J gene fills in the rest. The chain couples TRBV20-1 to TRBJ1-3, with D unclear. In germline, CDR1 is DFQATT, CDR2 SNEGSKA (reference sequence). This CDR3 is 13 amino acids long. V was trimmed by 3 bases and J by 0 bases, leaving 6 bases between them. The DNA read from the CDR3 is TGCAGTGCTAGGAAGGCCTCTGGAAACACC. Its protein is CSARKASGNT. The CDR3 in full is CSARKASGNTIYF.

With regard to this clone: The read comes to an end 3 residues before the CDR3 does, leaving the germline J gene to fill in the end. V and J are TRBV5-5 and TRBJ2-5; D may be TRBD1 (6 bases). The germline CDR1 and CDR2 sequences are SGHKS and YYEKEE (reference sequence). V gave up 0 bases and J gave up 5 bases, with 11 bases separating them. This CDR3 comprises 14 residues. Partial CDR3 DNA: TGTGCCAGCAGCTTGGCAGGGGTGGGTGAGACC. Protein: CASSLAGVGET. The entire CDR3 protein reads CASSLAGVGETQYF.